The rows below give T cell receptor beta chains drawn from one sample of a study of graft-versus-host responses after intestinal transplantation. These receptors' targets are unknown. TCRdb keeps only in-frame clones here, not all; method: immunoSEQ multiplex PCR. The profile shows 55,000 to 85,000 clones, roughly nine tenths of them singletons. The sample here was unstimulated CD8+ T cells sorted from spleen or lymph node cells, taken before intestinal transplant. Source of these receptors: a human donor who received an intestinal transplant. The CDR3 runs from the conserved cysteine through the conserved F or W. A D gene is named only where the DNA matches it firmly. Clone size is not always given. Where it is, it says once, few, many or a class for expanded clones.

>TRBJ1-5|15|.|TRBV6-6|TRBD1
CASSYPDRNNQPQHF
TGTGCCAGCAGTTACCCGGACAGGAATAATCAGCCCCAGCATTTT
>TRBJ2-7|14|.|TRBV4-1|TRBD1
CASSVRDRVNEQYF
TGCGCCAGCAGCGTGCGGGACAGGGTAAACGAGCAGTACTTC
>TRBJ1-1|15|once|TRBV27|.
CASSLVSGGNTEAFF
TGTGCCAGCAGTTTAGTATCGGGGGGGAACACTGAAGCTTTCTTT
>TRBJ2-7|17|few|TRBV5-6|.
CASSLRPHRPSSYEQYF
TGTGCCAGCAGCTTACGCCCCCACAGACCGAGCTCCTACGAGCAGTACTTC
>TRBJ2-6|16|.|TRBV6-6|.
CAGISNRETGANVLTF
TGTGCCGGCATCTCAAACAGGGAAACTGGGGCCAACGTCCTGACTTTC
>TRBJ2-2|15|once|TRBV10-3|TRBD2
CAISLAGFNTGELFF
TGTGCCATCAGTCTAGCGGGGTTTAACACCGGGGAGCTGTTTTTT
>TRBJ1-4|15|few|TRBV7-6|TRBD1
CASSHPGQGAGELFF
TGTGCCAGCAGTCACCCGGGACAGGGGGCTGGAGAACTGTTTTTT
>TRBJ2-7|18|.|TRBV27|.
CASSLKWSGGGLDYEQYF
TGTGCCAGCAGTTTAAAGTGGTCGGGGGGCGGCCTAGACTACGAGCAGTACTTC
>TRBJ2-2|18|once|TRBV7-9|TRBD2
CASSPPPGLAGGNGELFF
TGTGCCAGCAGCCCGCCTCCCGGGCTAGCGGGAGGGAACGGGGAGCTGTTTTTT
>TRBJ2-7|13|once|TRBV11-3|.
CASSQETGWEQYF
TGTGCCAGCAGTCAAGAGACAGGCTGGGAGCAGTACTTC
>TRBJ2-7|15|.|TRBV27|.
CASSPLSGPHYEQYF
TGTGCCAGCAGTCCCCTCAGCGGGCCCCACTACGAGCAGTACTTC
>TRBJ1-1|15|.|TRBV30|TRBD1
CAWIPRDRGLTEAFF
TGTGCCTGGATTCCCCGGGACAGGGGGCTCACTGAAGCTTTCTTT
>TRBJ1-3|17|.|TRBV30|.
CAWTKMRQGLSGNTIYF
TGTGCCTGGACAAAAATGAGGCAGGGGTTATCTGGAAACACCATATATTTT
>TRBJ2-7|14|.|TRBV4-1|.
CASSFRTSDYEQYF
TGCGCCAGCAGCTTTCGGACTTCCGACTACGAGCAGTACTTC
>TRBJ2-7|13|.|TRBV6-1|.
CASSEGTSYEQYF
TGTGCCAGCAGTGAAGGGACATCCTACGAGCAGTACTTC
>TRBJ1-5|14|once|TRBV6-5|.
CASSPGGYNQPQHF
TGTGCCAGCAGCCCCGGCGGATACAATCAGCCCCAGCATTTT
>TRBJ2-5|16|.|TRBV7-9|.
CASSLGRDNTQETQYF
TGTGCCAGCAGCTTAGGCCGGGATAACACCCAAGAGACCCAGTACTTC
>TRBJ2-1|14|.|TRBV7-2|TRBD1
CASSSGQGHNEQFF
TGTGCCAGCAGCTCCGGACAGGGCCACAATGAGCAGTTCTTC
>TRBJ1-2|12|.|TRBV27|.
CASKEGGHGYTF
TGTGCCAGCAAGGAGGGAGGGCATGGCTACACCTTC
>TRBJ2-2|19|.|TRBV28|TRBD1
CASSLIPPGQGESRGELFF
TGTGCCAGCAGTTTAATACCGCCGGGACAGGGGGAATCCCGTGGGGAGCTGTTTTTT
>TRBJ2-7|15|.|TRBV11-2|TRBD2
CASSLESGEAYEQYF
TGTGCCAGCAGCTTAGAAAGCGGGGAAGCTTACGAGCAGTACTTC
>TRBJ2-7|14|.|TRBV7-3|.
CASSLTSSSYEQYF
TGTGCCAGCAGCTTAACGTCGAGCTCCTACGAGCAGTACTTC
>TRBJ1-5|14|.|TRBV28|.
CASSLSRFNQPQHF
TGTGCCAGCAGTTTGAGCCGATTCAATCAGCCCCAGCATTTT
>TRBJ1-5|15|.|TRBV19|TRBD1
CASRVQGSSNQPQHF
TGTGCCAGTAGGGTACAGGGGTCTAGCAATCAGCCCCAGCATTTT
>TRBJ1-1|15|once|TRBV6-5|TRBD1
CASSSWTGMYTEAFF
TGTGCCAGCAGTTCATGGACAGGGATGTACACTGAAGCTTTCTTT
>TRBJ1-4|15|few|TRBV10-2|.
CASSEYDGRNEKLFF
TGCGCCAGCAGTGAATACGACGGGAGGAATGAAAAACTGTTTTTT
>TRBJ1-2|17|.|TRBV5-1|TRBD1
CASSFRDSAGLAVGYTF
TGCGCCAGCAGCTTCCGGGACAGCGCGGGTCTTGCGGTTGGCTACACCTTC